This is a list of T cell receptor beta chains from one sample in a study of post-analysis software for immune sequencing data. TCRdb re-called the PCR reads through MiXCR, storing one row per CDR3 protein. This repertoire shows a few hundred thousand distinct CDR3 sequences, less than 40% found once; its top ten account for about 5.6%. Sequencing was carried out using blood. The receptors derive from a girl aged 2-17 years with multiple sclerosis. Both conserved end residues are part of each CDR3.

CDR3 protein: CASSLPTGYNEQFF
J gene: TRBJ2-1
V gene: TRBV5-1

CDR3 protein: CASSLDRAISYEQYF
J gene: TRBJ2-7
V gene: TRBV7-8

CDR3 protein: CASTRAETQYF
J gene: TRBJ2-5
V gene: TRBV6-5

CDR3 protein: CASSLLRGSSALHF
J gene: TRBJ1-6
V gene: TRBV12-3/TRBV12-4

CDR3 protein: CASSEYSGTGIYNEQFF
J gene: TRBJ2-1
V gene: TRBV10-2

CDR3 protein: CASSSSPGQGETQYF
J gene: TRBJ2-5
V gene: TRBV5-1

CDR3 protein: CSARGGAAADTQYF
J gene: TRBJ2-3
V gene: TRBV20-1

CDR3 protein: CASSLRGSEDTQYF
J gene: TRBJ2-3
V gene: TRBV6-2/TRBV6-3

CDR3 protein: CASSLTGVPEQYF
J gene: -
V gene: TRBV12-3/TRBV12-4

CDR3 protein: CASSQFRGAGETQYF
J gene: TRBJ2-5
V gene: TRBV3-1

CDR3 protein: CASSQTGTAALLNEKLFF
J gene: TRBJ1-4
V gene: TRBV3-1

CDR3 protein: CASSSPPSGETQYF
J gene: TRBJ2-5
V gene: TRBV11-2

CDR3 protein: CASKPEVINYGYTF
J gene: TRBJ1-2
V gene: TRBV28

CDR3 protein: CASSPSNRGTYEQYF
J gene: TRBJ2-7
V gene: TRBV25-1

CDR3 protein: CATSRPGLAAYNEQFF
J gene: TRBJ2-1
V gene: TRBV15

CDR3 protein: CSVPSGRTYNEQFF
J gene: TRBJ2-1
V gene: TRBV20-1

CDR3 protein: CASSLGLGMGYQPQHF
J gene: TRBJ1-5
V gene: TRBV5-1

CDR3 protein: CASSSDPPHTQYF
J gene: TRBJ2-3
V gene: TRBV5-6

CDR3 protein: CSARGTSFGTQYF
J gene: TRBJ2-5
V gene: TRBV20-1

CDR3 protein: CASSVSGTSVYEQYF
J gene: TRBJ2-7
V gene: TRBV9

CDR3 protein: CASSYSPSGGVADTQYF
J gene: TRBJ2-3
V gene: TRBV6-5

CDR3 protein: CASSLVWQGSTEAFF
J gene: TRBJ1-1
V gene: TRBV11-2

CDR3 protein: CASSLDGRTSFPYEQYF
J gene: TRBJ2-7
V gene: TRBV7-8

CDR3 protein: CASSETANEVLDSPLHF
J gene: TRBJ1-6
V gene: TRBV10-2

CDR3 protein: CASSLGGFADTQYF
J gene: TRBJ2-3
V gene: TRBV5-5

CDR3 protein: CASTTSGGKETQYF
J gene: TRBJ2-5
V gene: TRBV3-1

CDR3 protein: CASSAGTHVMNTEAFF
J gene: TRBJ1-1
V gene: TRBV10-1

CDR3 protein: CASSFGGGRYEQYF
J gene: TRBJ2-7
V gene: TRBV5-6